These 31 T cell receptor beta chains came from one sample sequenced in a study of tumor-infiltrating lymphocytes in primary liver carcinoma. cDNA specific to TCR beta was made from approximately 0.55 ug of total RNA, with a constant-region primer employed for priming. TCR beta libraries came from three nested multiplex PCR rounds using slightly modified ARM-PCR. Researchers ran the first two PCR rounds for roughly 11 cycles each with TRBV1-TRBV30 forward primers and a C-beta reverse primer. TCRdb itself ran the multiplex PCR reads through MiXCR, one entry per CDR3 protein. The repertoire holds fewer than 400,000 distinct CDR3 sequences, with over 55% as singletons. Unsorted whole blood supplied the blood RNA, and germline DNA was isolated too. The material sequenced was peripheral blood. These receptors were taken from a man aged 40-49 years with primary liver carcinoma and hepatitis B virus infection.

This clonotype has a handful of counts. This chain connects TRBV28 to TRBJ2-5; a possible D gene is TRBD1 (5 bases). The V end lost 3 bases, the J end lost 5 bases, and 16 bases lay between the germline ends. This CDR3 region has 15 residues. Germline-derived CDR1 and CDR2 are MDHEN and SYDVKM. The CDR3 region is CASSFRRGLVETQYF. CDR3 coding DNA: TGTGCCAGCAGTTTTCGAAGGGGCTTGGTTGAGACCCAGTACTTC.

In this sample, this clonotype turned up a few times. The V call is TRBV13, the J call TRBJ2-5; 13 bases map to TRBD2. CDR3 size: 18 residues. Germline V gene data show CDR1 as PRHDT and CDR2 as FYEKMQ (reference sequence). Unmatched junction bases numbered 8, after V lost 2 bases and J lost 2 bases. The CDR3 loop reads CASSLWTSGSLGQETQYF. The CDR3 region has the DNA TGTGCCAGCAGCTTATGGACTAGCGGGAGCTTGGGGCAAGAGACCCAGTACTTC.

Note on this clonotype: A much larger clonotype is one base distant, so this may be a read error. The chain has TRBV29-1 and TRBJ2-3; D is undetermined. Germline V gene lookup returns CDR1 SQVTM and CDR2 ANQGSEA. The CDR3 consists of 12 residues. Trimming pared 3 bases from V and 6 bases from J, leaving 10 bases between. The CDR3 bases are TGCAGCGTTGATAACTACATTGATACGCAGTATTTT. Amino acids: CSVDNYIDTQYF.

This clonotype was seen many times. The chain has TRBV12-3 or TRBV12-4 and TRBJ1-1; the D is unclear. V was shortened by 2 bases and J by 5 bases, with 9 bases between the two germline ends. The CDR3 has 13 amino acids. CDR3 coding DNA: TGTGCCAGCAGTTTAAACGCCAATACTGAAGCTTTCTTT. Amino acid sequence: CASSLNANTEAFF.

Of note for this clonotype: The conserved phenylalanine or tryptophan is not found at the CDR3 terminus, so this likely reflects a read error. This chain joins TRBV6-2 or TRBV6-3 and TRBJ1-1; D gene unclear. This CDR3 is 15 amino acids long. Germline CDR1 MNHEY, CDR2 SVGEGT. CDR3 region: CASRHSLDLNTEAFL. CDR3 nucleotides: TGTGCCAGCAGGCACTCGTTGGATTTGAATACTGAAGCTTTCTTA.

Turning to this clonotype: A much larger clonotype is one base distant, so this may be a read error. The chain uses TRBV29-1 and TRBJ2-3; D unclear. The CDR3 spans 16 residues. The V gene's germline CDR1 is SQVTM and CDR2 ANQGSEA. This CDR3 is CSVEGLPPKRTVTQYF. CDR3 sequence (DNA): TGCAGCGTTGAAGGCCTCCCTCCCAAACGCACAGTTACGCAGTATTTT.

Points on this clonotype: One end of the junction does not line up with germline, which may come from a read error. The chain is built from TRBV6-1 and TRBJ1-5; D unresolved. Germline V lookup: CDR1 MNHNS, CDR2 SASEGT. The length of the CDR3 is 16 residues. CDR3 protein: CASSETRVGSNRPQHF. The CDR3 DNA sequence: TGTGCCAGCAGTGAAACAAGGGTCGGAAGCAATCGGCCCCAGCATTTT.

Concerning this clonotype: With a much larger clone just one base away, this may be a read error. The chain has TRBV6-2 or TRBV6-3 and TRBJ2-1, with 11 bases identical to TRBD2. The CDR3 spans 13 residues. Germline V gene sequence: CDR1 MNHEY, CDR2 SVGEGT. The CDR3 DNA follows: TGTGCCAGCGGGACTAGCGGACACAATAAGCAGTTCTTC. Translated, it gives CASGTSGHNKQFF.

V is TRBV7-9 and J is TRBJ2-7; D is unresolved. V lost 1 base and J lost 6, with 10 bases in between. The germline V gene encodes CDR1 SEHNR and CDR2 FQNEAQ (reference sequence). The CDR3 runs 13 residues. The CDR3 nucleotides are TGTGCCAGCAGCTTAGATCGGGCTCGCGAGCAGTACTTC. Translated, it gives CASSLDRAREQYF.

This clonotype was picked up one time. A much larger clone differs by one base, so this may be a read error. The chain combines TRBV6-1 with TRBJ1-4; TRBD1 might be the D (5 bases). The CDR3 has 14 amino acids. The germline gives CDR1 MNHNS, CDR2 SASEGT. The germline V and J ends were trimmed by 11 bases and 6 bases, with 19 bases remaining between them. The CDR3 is CAGRRGRIDEKLFF. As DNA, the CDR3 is TGTGCCGGCCGTCGGGGCAGGATCGATGAAAAACTGTTTTTT.

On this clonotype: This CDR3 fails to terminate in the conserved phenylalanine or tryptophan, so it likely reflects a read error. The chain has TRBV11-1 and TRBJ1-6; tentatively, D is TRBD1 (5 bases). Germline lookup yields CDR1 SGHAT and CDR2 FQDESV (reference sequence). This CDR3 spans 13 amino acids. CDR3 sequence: CASSRTLISHLHL. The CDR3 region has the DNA TGTGCCAGCAGCCGGACACTGATTTCACACCTCCACCTT.

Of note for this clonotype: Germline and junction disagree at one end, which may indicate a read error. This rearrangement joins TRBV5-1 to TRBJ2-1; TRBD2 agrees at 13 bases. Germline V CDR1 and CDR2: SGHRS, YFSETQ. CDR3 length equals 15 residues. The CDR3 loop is CAISLGLAGLAEQFF. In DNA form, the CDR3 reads TGCGCCATCAGCTTGGGACTAGCGGGGTTGGCTGAGCAGTTCTTC.

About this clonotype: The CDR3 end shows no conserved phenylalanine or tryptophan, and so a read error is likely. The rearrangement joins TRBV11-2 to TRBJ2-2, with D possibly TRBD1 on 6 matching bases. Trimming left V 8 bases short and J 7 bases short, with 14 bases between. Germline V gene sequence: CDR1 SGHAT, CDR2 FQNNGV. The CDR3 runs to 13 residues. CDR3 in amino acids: CASGSQGVGELFI. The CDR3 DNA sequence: TGTGCCAGCGGTTCACAGGGAGTCGGGGAGCTGTTTATT.

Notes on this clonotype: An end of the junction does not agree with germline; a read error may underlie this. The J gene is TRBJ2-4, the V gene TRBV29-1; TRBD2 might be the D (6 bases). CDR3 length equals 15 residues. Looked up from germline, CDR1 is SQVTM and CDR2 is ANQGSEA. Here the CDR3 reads CSVEDGVLAKNIKYF. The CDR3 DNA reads TGCAGCGTAGAGGACGGGGTACTAGCCAAAAACATTAAGTATTTC.

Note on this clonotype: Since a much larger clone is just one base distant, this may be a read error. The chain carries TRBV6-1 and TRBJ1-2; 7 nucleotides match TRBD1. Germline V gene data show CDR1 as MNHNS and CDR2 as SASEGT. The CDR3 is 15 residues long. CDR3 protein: CVSSEYGTAATGYTF. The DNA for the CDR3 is TGTGTCAGCAGTGAATACGGGACAGCGGCAACAGGCTACACCTTC.

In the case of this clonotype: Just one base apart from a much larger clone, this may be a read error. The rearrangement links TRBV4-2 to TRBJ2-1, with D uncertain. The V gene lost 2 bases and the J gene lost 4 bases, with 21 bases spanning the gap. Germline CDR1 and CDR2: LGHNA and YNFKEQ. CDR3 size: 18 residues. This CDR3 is CASSQYPSSRQRYNEQFF. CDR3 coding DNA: TGTGCCAGCAGCCAATACCCTAGTAGCAGGCAAAGATACAATGAGCAGTTCTTC.

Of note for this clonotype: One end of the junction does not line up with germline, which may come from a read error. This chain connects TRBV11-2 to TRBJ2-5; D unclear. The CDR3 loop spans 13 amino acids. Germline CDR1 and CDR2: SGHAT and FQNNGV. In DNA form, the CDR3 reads TGTTCCAGCAGCTGGGGTCACCAAGAGACCCAGTACTTC. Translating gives CSSSWGHQETQYF.

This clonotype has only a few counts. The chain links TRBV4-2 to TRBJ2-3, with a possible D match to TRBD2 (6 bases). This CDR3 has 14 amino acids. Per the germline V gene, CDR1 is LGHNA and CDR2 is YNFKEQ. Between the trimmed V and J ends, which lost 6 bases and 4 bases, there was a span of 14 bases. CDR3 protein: CASSPSGRADTQYF. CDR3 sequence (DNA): TGTGCCAGCAGTCCGAGCGGGCGCGCAGATACGCAGTATTTT.

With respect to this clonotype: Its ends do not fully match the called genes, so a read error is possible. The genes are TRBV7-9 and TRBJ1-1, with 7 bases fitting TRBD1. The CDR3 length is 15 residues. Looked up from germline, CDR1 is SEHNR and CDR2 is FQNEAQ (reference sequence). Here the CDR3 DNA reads TGTGCCGGCAGCTCTCCAACAGGGGAGGGTACTGAAGCTTTCTTT. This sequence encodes CAGSSPTGEGTEAFF.

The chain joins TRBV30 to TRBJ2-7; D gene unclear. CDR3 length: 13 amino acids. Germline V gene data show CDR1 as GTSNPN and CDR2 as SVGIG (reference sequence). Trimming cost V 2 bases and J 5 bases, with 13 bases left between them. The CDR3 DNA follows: TGTGCCTGGAGTCGGTTAGCAGGCAACGAGCAGTACTTC. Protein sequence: CAWSRLAGNEQYF. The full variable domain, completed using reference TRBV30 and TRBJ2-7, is SQTIHQWPATLVQPVGSPLSLECTVEGTSNPNLYWYRQAAGRGLQLLFYSVGIGQISSEVPQNLSASRPQDRQFILSSKKLLLSDSGFYLCAWSRLAGNEQYFGPGTRLTVT.

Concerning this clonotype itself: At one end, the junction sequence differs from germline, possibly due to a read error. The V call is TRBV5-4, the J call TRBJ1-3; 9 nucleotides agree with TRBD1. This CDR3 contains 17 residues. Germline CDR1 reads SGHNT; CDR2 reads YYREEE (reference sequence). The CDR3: CASRATGTGHSGNTLYF. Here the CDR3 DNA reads TGTGCCAGCAGAGCAACCGGGACAGGGCATTCTGGAAACACCTTATATTTT.

This CDR3 reads CASSRRRLAGGGTDTQYF. The DNA of the CDR3 is TGTGCCAGCAGCCGCCGTCGACTAGCGGGAGGGGGCACAGATACGCAGTATTTT. V gene TRBV27 combines with J gene TRBJ2-3; 14 bases line up with TRBD2. V dropped 6 bases and J dropped 1; count of bases not matched to a gene: 9. CDR1 is MNHEY and CDR2 is SMNVEV in the germline V gene (reference sequence). CDR3 size: 18 residues.

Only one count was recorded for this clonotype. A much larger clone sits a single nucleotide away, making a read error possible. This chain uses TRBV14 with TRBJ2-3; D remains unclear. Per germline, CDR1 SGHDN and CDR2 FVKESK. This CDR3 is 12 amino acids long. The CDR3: CTSSQHTDTQYF. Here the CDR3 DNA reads TGTACCAGCAGCCAACACACAGATACGCAGTATTTT.

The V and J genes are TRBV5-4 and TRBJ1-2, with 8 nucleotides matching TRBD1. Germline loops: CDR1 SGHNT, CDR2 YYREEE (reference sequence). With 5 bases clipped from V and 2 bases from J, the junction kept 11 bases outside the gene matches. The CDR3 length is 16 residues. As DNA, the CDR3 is TGTGCCAGCAGTACTATAAGACAGGGGCCCAACTATGGCTACACCTTC. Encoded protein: CASSTIRQGPNYGYTF.

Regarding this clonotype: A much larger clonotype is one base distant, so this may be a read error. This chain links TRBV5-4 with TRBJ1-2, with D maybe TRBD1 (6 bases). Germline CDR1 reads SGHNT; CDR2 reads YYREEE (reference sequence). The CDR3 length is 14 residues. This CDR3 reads CASSLDREAYDYTF. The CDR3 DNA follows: TGTGCCAGCAGCTTGGACAGGGAAGCCTATGACTACACCTTC.

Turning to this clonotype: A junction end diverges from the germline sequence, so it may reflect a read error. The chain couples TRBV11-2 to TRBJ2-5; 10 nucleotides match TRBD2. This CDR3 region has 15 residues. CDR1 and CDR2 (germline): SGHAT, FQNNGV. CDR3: CASGLELAGRETQYF. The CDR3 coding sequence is TGTGCCAGCGGCTTAGAACTAGCGGGACGGGAGACACAGTACTTC.

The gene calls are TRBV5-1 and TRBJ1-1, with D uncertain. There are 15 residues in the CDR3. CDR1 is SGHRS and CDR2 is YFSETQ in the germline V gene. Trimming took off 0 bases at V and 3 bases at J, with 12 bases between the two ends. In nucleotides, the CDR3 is TGCGCCAGCAGCTTGGTCGGCCCAAGGGACACTGAAGCTTTCTTT. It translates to CASSLVGPRDTEAFF. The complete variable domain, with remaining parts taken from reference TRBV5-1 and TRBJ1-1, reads KAGVTQTPRYLIKTRGQQVTLSCSPISGHRSVSWYQQTPGQGLQFLFEYFSETQRNKGNFPGRFSGRQFSNSRSEMNVSTLELGDSALYLCASSLVGPRDTEAFFGQGTRLTVV.

The DNA for the CDR3 is TGTGCCAGCAGTCCTACGAACACTGAAGCTTTCTTT. Protein product: CASSPTNTEAFF. This chain links TRBV12-3 or TRBV12-4 with TRBJ1-1; D gene unclear. V was clipped by 5 bases and J by 1 base, with 5 bases between them. The CDR3 covers 12 residues.

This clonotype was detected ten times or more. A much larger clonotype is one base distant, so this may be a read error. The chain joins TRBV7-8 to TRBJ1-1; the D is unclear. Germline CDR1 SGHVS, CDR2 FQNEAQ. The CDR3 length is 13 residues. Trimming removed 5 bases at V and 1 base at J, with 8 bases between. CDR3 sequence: CASSRQRNTEAFF. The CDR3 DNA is TGTGCCAGCAGCCGTCAGAGGAACACTGAAGCTTTCTTT.

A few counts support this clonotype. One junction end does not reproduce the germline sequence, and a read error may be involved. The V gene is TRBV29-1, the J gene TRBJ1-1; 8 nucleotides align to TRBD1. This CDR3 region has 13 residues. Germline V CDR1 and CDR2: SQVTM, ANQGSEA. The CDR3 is CSTRTGPNTEAFF. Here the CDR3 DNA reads TGTAGCACCCGGACAGGGCCGAACACTGAAGCTTTCTTT.

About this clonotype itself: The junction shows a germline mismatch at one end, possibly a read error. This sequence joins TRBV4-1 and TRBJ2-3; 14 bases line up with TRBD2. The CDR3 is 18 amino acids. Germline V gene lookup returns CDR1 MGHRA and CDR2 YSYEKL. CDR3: CASNQGRLAGGLWDTQYF. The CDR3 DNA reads TGCGCCAGCAACCAAGGAAGACTAGCGGGAGGGCTATGGGATACGCAGTATTTT.